The rows below give T cell receptor beta chains drawn from one sample of a study of shared T cell receptors in the human thymus. Measured with immunoSEQ multiplex PCR; TCRdb has only the in-frame clones, and not every one. The table includes 700,000 or so clones, around 85% detected once. The data were also submitted as part of a second study, on human thymus T cells.

What was sequenced was thymocytes. The receptors here all came from a girl under three years old with a congenital heart defect. CDR3s include the opening cysteine and the closing phenylalanine or tryptophan. A D gene is named only where the DNA matches it firmly. The size of a clone is reported for some rows only, either as once, few or many, or as a class for expanded clones.

>TRBD2|TRBV7-6|TRBJ2-5|-
TGTGCCAGCAGCTTTTTCCCACTAGCGGGGCTATATCAAGAGACCCAGTACTTC
CASSFFPLAGLYQETQYF
>-|TRBV9|TRBJ1-5|-
TGTGCCAGCAGCCAACGGGGAGGAAGCAATCAGCCCCAGCATTTT
CASSQRGGSNQPQHF
>-|TRBV19|TRBJ2-1|-
TGTGCCAGTGGATCAGGCGTCGTGAAAGAGCAGTTCTTC
CASGSGVVKEQFF
>-|TRBV4-1|TRBJ1-3|once
TGCGCCAGCAGCCAACCGGGACACCCAGATAGTATCGGAAACACCATATATTTT
CASSQPGHPDSIGNTIYF
>-|TRBV15|TRBJ1-5|-
TGTGCCACCAGCAGAATCGACAGAAGTCGTCAGCCCCAGCATTTT
CATSRIDRSRQPQHF
>TRBD1|TRBV2|TRBJ1-1|-
TGTGCCAGCTTACTAGGGGGGACAGGGGGGAAGGACACTGAAGCTTTCTTT
CASLLGGTGGKDTEAFF
>-|TRBV27|TRBJ1-1|-
TGTGCCAGCAGTAGCCAGACAGCGCACACTGAAGCTTTCTTT
CASSSQTAHTEAFF
>TRBD1|TRBV28|TRBJ2-7|once
TGTGCCAGCAGTCCGATAGGGACAGGGGACACCTACGAGCAGTACTTC
CASSPIGTGDTYEQYF
>-|TRBV5-1|TRBJ2-7|-
TGCGCCAGCAGCCGTGACAGGGACTGCGAGCAGTACTTC
CASSRDRDCEQYF
>-|TRBV18|TRBJ1-5|-
TGTGCCAGCTCACCAGAGTTACAGGGCGAGGATCAGCCCCAGCATTTT
CASSPELQGEDQPQHF
>TRBD1|TRBV28|TRBJ1-2|-
TGTGCCAGCAGTCCTAGGACAGGCATCTATGGCTACACCTTC
CASSPRTGIYGYTF
>-|TRBV15|TRBJ2-3|-
TGTGCCACCAGCAGAGCAATTCGCACAGATACGCAGTATTTT
CATSRAIRTDTQYF
>TRBD2|TRBV2|TRBJ2-7|once
TGTGCCAGCAGGGGACCTACTAGCGGGGGGAGCTCCTACGAGCAGTACTTC
CASRGPTSGGSSYEQYF
>TRBD2|TRBV4-1|TRBJ2-5|once
TGCGCCAGCAGCCAAGGAGCTAGCGGGGTTCATAAAGAGACCCAGTACTTC
CASSQGASGVHKETQYF
>TRBD1|TRBV5-1|TRBJ1-2|-
TGCGCCAGCAGCTTTAGGGACAGGGCGTATGGCTACACCTTC
CASSFRDRAYGYTF
>-|TRBV25-1|TRBJ2-1|few
TGTGCCAGCAGTGAATATAGCGTCGGCGGGCTCTCCTACAATGAGCAGTTCTTC
CASSEYSVGGLSYNEQFF
>-|TRBV5-6|TRBJ2-1|few
TGTGCCAGCAGCTTGGCCAATAGCCTCTACAATGAGCAGTTCTTC
CASSLANSLYNEQFF
>-|TRBV4-1|TRBJ1-4|few
TGCGCCAGCAGCCAAGACCCTGGCCGGGTACCTAATGAAAAACTGTTTTTT
CASSQDPGRVPNEKLFF
>-|TRBV11-3|TRBJ1-1|-
TGTGCCAGCAGCTTAACCCCCGCCTATGAAGCTTTCTTT
CASSLTPAYEAFF
>-|TRBV14|TRBJ2-5|-
TGTGCCAGCAGCCAAGATGTCAGCGGTCGGGAGAGGTACCAAGAGACCCAGTACTTC
CASSQDVSGRERYQETQYF
>-|TRBV5-4|TRBJ1-2|-
TGTGCCAGCACCGTAAACAGGGCCCTCCCTGGGGGCTACACCTTC
CASTVNRALPGGYTF
>TRBD1|TRBV2|TRBJ1-5|-
TGTGCCAGCAGTGAAACAGGGGGGAATCAGCCCCAGCATTTT
CASSETGGNQPQHF
>TRBD1|TRBV4-1|TRBJ1-5|-
TGCGCCAGCAGCCAGAAGGGACAGGTTATCAATAGCAATCAGCCCCAGCATTTT
CASSQKGQVINSNQPQHF
>TRBD1|TRBV7-2|TRBJ2-7|-
TGTGCCAGCAGCTCTCCAACCAGGCGGCAGGGGGACGAGCAGTACTTC
CASSSPTRRQGDEQYF
>TRBD1|TRBV6-1|TRBJ2-7|once
TGTGCCAGCAGGGGACAGGGGGCGATTCCCGAGCAGTACTTC
CASRGQGAIPEQYF
>-|TRBV29-1|TRBJ2-5|-
TGCAGCCCAACCAAAAGGGGGGGGGAGACCCAGTACTTC
CSPTKRGGETQYF
>-|TRBV28|TRBJ1-2|once
TGTGCCAGTGGGAGCTATGGCTACACCTTC
CASGSYGYTF
>TRBD2|TRBV4-3|TRBJ2-5|-
TGCGCCAGCAGCCAAATAGCGGGGGGGCAAGAGACCCAGTACTTC
CASSQIAGGQETQYF
>-|TRBV5-8|TRBJ1-2|-
TGTGCCAGCAGCTTGGGACAGGAGTCTAACTATGGCTACACCTTC
CASSLGQESNYGYTF
>-|TRBV2|TRBJ1-5|-
TGTGCCAGCAGTGCGCCTCGGGGGGGGATGGACAATCAGCCCCAGCATTTT
CASSAPRGGMDNQPQHF
>-|TRBV5-1|TRBJ1-6|few
TGCGCCAGCAGTTTGGTTACGTCCCGGACAAGCTCCTATAATTCACCCCTCCACTTT
CASSLVTSRTSSYNSPLHF
>-|TRBV9|TRBJ2-2|-
TGTGCCAGCAGTCCTATAGGGAGGAACACCGGGGAGCTGTTTTTT
CASSPIGRNTGELFF
>TRBD1|TRBV6-1|TRBJ1-5|-
TGTGCCAGCAGTGAACCGGGACAGGAGTCTAATCAGCCCCAGCATTTT
CASSEPGQESNQPQHF
>TRBD1|TRBV2|TRBJ2-7|-
TGTGCCAGCAGTGAACTTTCTGAATTCTGGGACAGGTACCACGAGCAGTACTTC
CASSELSEFWDRYHEQYF
>-|TRBV4-3|TRBJ1-2|once
TGCGCCAGCAGCCAAGATGAACGGAGTGGGGGCTTCTATGGCTACACCTTC
CASSQDERSGGFYGYTF
>TRBD1|TRBV20-1|TRBJ1-2|-
TGCAGTGCCGGCGACAGGGGGGGCACCTTC
CSAGDRGGTF
>-|TRBV11-2|TRBJ2-7|-
TGTGCCAGCAGCTTATTCCCCTTGCTAGAGCAGTACTTC
CASSLFPLLEQYF
>-|TRBV5-1|TRBJ1-3|-
TGCGCCAGCAGCTTGTTTCCCGCTACAGGGAATCGAAACACCATATATTTT
CASSLFPATGNRNTIYF
>-|TRBV6-1|TRBJ1-1|-
TGTGCCAGCAGTGGGGGATTGGAGGTAGGATGCACTGAAGCTTTCTTT
CASSGGLEVGCTEAFF
>-|TRBV6-5|TRBJ2-5|-
TGTGCCAGCATGCAGGTTCGGGAGACCCAGTACTTC
CASMQVRETQYF
>TRBD1|TRBV5-4|TRBJ2-5|few
TGTGCCAGCAGCTCTGGACAGGGGGCTAGAGAGACCCAGTACTTC
CASSSGQGARETQYF
>TRBD1|TRBV6-5|TRBJ2-7|-
TGTGCCAGCAGGACCGCCGGGACAGATCACGAGCAGTACTTC
CASRTAGTDHEQYF
>TRBD1|TRBV15|TRBJ2-2|-
TGTGCCACCAGCCCCCAGGCCGGACAGGAGAACACCGGGGAGCTGTTTTTT
CATSPQAGQENTGELFF
>-|TRBV30|TRBJ1-3|once
TGTGCCTGGAGTGTAGTTTTTGGTAACAGGGGAAACACCATATATTTT
CAWSVVFGNRGNTIYF
>TRBD2|TRBV19|TRBJ2-5|-
TGTGCCAGTAGTTCACCTGGACTAGCGGGGGGGCCAGGTTCAGAGACCCAGTACTTC
CASSSPGLAGGPGSETQYF
>TRBD1|TRBV7-8|TRBJ1-5|-
TGTGCCAGCAGCTTGTCTAGGACAGGGGACAATCAGCCCCAGCATTTT
CASSLSRTGDNQPQHF
>TRBD1|TRBV14|TRBJ2-4|few
TGTGCCAGCAGCCAAGACTCCACGAGGGGGACAGGAAGAAACATTCAGTACTTC
CASSQDSTRGTGRNIQYF
>-|TRBV29-1|TRBJ2-7|-
TGCAGCGTCCAAACAGTCTCCTACGAGCAGTACTTC
CSVQTVSYEQYF
>TRBD1|TRBV4-3|TRBJ1-6|once
TGCGCCAGCGGTCAGGGACAGGGAAGTAATTCACCCCTCCACTTT
CASGQGQGSNSPLHF
>-|TRBV19|TRBJ1-1|-
TGTGCCAGTAGTATTCAGAGCGCGAACACTGAAGCTTTCTTT
CASSIQSANTEAFF
>TRBD2|TRBV5-4|TRBJ2-1|-
TGTGCCAGCAGCTTGGGAGCGGGGTATCTTGTCCATGAGCAGTTCTTC
CASSLGAGYLVHEQFF
>-|TRBV5-8|TRBJ2-3|-
TGTGCCAGCAGCTTGACCCCGAGGGGGAATAGCACAGATACGCAGTATTTT
CASSLTPRGNSTDTQYF
>-|TRBV12-5|TRBJ1-2|few
TGTGCTAGTGGTCCTCTGGGGGCGAAGAACTATGGCTACACCTTC
CASGPLGAKNYGYTF